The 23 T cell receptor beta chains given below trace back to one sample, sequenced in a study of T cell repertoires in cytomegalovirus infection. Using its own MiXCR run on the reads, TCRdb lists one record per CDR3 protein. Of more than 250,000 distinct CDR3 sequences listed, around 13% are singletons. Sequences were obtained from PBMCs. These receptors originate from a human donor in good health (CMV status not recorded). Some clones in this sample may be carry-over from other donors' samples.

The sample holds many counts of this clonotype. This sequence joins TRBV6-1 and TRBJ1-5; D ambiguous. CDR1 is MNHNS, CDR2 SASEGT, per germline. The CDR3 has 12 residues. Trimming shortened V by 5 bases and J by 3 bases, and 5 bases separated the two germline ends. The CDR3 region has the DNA TGTGCCAGCAGTACCCTCAATCAGCCCCAGCATTTT. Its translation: CASSTLNQPQHF.

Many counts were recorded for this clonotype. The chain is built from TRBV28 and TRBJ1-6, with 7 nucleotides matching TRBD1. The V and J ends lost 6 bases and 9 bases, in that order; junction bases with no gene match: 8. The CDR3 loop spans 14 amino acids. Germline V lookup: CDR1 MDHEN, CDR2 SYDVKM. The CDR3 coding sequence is TGTGCCAGCAGCTATCGAGGGGGCAGTTCACCCCTCCACTTT. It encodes CASSYRGGSSPLHF.

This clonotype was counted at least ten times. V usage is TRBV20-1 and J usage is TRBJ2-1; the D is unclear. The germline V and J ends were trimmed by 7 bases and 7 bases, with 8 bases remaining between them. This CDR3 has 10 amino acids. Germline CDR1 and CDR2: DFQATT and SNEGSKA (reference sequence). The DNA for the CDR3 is TGCAGTGGGTTGGGAAATGAGCAGTTCTTC. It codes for CSGLGNEQFF.

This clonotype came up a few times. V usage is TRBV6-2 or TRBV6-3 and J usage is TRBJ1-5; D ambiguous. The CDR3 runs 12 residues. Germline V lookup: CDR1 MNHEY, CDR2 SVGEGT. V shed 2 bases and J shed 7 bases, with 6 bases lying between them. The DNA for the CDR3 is TGTGCCAGCAGTTACGTACGGCAGCCCCAGCATTTT. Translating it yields CASSYVRQPQHF.

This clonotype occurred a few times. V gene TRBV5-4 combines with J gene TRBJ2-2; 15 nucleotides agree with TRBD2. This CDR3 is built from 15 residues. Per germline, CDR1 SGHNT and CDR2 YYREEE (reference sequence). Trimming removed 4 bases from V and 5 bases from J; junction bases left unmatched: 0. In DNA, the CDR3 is TGTGCCAGCAGCGGACTAGCGGGGGGGACCGGGGAGCTGTTTTTT. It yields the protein CASSGLAGGTGELFF.

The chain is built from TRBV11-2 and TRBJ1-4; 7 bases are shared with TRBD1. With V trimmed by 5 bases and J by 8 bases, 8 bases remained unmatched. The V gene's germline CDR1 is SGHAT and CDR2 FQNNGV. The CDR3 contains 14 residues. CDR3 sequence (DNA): TGTGCCAGCAGCACCCGGACAGGAGGAGAAAAACTGTTTTTT. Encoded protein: CASSTRTGGEKLFF.

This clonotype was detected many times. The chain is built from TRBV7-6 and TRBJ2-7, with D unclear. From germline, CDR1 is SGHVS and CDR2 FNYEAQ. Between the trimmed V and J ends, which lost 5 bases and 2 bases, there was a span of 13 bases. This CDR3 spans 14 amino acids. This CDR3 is CASSLAPETYEQYF. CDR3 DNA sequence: TGTGCCAGCAGCCTTGCGCCAGAAACCTACGAGCAGTACTTC.

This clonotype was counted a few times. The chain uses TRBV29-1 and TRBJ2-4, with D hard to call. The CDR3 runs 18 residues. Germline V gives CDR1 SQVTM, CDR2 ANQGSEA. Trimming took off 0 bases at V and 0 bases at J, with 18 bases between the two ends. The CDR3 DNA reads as TGCAGCGTTGAAGAGTCCGAAGGGCGGCGACTAGCCAAAAACATTCAGTACTTC. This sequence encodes CSVEESEGRRLAKNIQYF.

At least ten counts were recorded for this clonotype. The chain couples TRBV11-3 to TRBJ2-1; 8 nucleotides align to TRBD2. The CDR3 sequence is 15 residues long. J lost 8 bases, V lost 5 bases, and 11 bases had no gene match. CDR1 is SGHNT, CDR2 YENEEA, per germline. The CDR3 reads CASSPTGTRFDEQFF. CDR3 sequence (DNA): TGTGCCAGCAGCCCAACCGGGACTAGATTCGATGAGCAGTTCTTC.

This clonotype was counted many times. The CDR3 bases are TGTGCCAGCAGCCCCTGGACGGGCGGAATCCAAGAGACCCAGTACTTC. Its translation is CASSPWTGGIQETQYF. The chain is built from TRBV7-9 and TRBJ2-5; D ambiguous. The CDR3 has 16 amino acids. Between the trimmed V and J ends, which lost 5 bases and 1 base, there was a span of 17 bases. The germline gives CDR1 SEHNR, CDR2 FQNEAQ (reference sequence). The whole variable domain, remainder taken from reference TRBV7-9 and TRBJ2-5, is DTGVSQNPRHKITKRGQNVTFRCDPISEHNRLYWYRQTLGQGPEFLTYFQNEAQLEKSRLLSDRFSAERPKGSFSTLEIQRTEQGDSAMYLCASSPWTGGIQETQYFGPGTRLLVL.

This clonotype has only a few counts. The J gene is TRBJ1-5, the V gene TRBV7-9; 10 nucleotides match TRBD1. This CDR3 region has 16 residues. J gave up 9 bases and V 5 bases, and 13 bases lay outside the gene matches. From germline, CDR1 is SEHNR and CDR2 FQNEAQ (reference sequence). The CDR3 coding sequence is TGTGCCAGCAGCGCGGTCCCCGGGACAGGGGATCCGCCCCAGCATTTT. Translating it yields CASSAVPGTGDPPQHF.

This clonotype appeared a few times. The CDR3 sequence: CASRKGAGTVKNEQFF. The CDR3 DNA reads as TGTGCCAGTAGAAAGGGAGCGGGAACTGTTAAGAATGAGCAGTTCTTC. The rearrangement joins TRBV19 to TRBJ2-1, with TRBD2 matching 7 bases. Germline CDR1 reads LNHDA; CDR2 reads SQIVND (reference sequence). The CDR3 length is 16 residues. V lost 6 bases, J lost 7 bases, and 15 bases stayed unmatched.

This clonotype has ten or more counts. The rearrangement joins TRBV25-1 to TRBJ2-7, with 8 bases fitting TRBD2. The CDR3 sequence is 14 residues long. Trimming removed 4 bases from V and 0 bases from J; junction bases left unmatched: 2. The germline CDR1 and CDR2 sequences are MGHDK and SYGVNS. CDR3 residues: CASSVAGGSYEQYF. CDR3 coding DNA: TGTGCCAGCAGTGTGGCGGGAGGCTCCTACGAGCAGTACTTC.

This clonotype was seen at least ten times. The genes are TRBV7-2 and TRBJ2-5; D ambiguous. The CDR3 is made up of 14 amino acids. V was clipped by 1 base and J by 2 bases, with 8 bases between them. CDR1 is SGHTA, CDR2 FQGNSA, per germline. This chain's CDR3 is CASSLDSAQETQYF. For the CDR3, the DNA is TGTGCCAGCAGCTTAGACAGCGCACAAGAGACCCAGTACTTC.

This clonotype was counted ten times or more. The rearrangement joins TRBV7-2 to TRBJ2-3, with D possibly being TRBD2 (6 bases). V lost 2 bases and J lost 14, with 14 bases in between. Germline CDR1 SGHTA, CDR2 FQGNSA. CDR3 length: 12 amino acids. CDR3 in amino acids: CASSLMSGEGYF. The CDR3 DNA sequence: TGTGCCAGCAGCTTAATGTCGGGAGAGGGGTATTTT.

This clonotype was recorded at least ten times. The CDR3 bases are TGTGCCAGCAGAAATCCGGGAGTTGTTGTCTATGAGCAGTTCTTC. Translation gives CASRNPGVVVYEQFF. The V call is TRBV6-1, the J call TRBJ2-1; TRBD2 is a possible D gene (6 bases). The CDR3 length is 15 residues. V was trimmed by 6 bases and J by 8 bases, leaving 20 bases between them. The germline CDR1 and CDR2 sequences are MNHNS and SASEGT.

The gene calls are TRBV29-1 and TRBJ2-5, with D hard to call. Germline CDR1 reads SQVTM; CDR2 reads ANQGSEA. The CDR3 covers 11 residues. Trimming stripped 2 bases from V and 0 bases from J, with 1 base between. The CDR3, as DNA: TGCAGCGTTGAACACCAAGAGACCCAGTACTTC. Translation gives CSVEHQETQYF.

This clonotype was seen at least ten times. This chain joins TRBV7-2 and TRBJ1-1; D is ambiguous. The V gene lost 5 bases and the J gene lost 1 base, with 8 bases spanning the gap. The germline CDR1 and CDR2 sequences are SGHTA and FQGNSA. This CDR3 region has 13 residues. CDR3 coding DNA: TGTGCCAGCAGCACTTGGGCGAACACTGAAGCTTTCTTT. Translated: CASSTWANTEAFF.

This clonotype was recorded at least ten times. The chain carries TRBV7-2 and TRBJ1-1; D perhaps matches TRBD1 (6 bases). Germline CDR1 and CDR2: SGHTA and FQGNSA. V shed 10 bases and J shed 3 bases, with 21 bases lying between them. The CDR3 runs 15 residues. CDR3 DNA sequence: TGTGCCACCTCAGAGTCGAGGGGGTCTTACACTGAAGCTTTCTTT. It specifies CATSESRGSYTEAFF.

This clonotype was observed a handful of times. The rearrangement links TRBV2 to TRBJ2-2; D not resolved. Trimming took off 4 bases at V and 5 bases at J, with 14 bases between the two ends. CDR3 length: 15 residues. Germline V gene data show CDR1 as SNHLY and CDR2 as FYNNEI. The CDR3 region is CASSVGQDRTGELFF. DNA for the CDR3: TGTGCCAGCAGTGTCGGGCAGGATCGGACCGGGGAGCTGTTTTTT.

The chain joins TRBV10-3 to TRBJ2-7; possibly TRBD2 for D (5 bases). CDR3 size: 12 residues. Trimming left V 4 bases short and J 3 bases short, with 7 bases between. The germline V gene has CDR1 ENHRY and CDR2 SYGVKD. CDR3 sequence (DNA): TGTGCCATCAGTGGTACTAGCTACGAGCAGTACTTC. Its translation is CAISGTSYEQYF.

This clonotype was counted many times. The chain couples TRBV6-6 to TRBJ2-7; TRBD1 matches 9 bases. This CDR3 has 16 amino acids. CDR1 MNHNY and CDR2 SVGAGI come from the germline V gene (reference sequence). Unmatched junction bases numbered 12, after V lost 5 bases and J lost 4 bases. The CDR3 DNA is TGTGCCAGCAGTGGACCGGGACAGGGTTTGGTATACGAGCAGTACTTC. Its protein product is CASSGPGQGLVYEQYF.

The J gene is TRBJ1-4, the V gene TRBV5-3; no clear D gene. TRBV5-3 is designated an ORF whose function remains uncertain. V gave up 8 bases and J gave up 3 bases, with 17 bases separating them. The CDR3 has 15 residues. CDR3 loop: CASSRTRTSNEKLFF. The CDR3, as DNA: TGTGCCAGCAGCCGGACCCGGACCTCTAATGAAAAACTGTTTTTT.